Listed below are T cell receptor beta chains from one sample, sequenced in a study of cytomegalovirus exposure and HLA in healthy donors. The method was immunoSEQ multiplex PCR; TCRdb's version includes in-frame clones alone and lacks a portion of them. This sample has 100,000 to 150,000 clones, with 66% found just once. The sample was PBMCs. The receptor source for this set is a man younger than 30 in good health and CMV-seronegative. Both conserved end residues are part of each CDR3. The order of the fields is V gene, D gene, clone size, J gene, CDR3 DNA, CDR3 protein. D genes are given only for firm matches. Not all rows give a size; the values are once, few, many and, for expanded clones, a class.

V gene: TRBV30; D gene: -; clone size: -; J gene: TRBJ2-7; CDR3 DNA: TGTGCCTCCACCTCCGGGATCACCTACGAGCAGTACTTC; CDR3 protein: CASTSGITYEQYF
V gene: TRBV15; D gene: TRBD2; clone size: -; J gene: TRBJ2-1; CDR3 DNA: TGTGCCACCAGCACGGGGTTTTTTCCGGCTAGCGGGGGGAGGGAGCAGTTCTTC; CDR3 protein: CATSTGFFPASGGREQFF
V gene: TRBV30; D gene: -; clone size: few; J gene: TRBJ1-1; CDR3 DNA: TGTGCCTGGAAGGAATTGGCCAGGAAACCGAACACTGAAGCTTTCTTT; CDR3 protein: CAWKELARKPNTEAFF
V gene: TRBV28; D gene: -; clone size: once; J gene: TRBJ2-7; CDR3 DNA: TGTGCCAGCAGCTCCGGACAGAAATCCTACGAGCAGTACTTC; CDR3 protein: CASSSGQKSYEQYF
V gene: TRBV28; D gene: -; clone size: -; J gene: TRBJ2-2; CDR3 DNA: TGTGCCAGCAGTTTCGGGGGTACGAACACCGGGGAGCTGTTTTTT; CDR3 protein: CASSFGGTNTGELFF
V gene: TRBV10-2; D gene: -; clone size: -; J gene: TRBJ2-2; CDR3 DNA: TGCGCCAGCTCCAGATTCACCGGGGAGCTGTTTTTT; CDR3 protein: CASSRFTGELFF
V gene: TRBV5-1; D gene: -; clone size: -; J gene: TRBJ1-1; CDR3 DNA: TGCGCCAGCAGCTTGGTTCGGGGAACGAACACTGAAGCTTTCTTT; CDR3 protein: CASSLVRGTNTEAFF
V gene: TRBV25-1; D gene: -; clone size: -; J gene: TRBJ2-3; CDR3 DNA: TGTGCCAGCGATGGGGGTCCCAGGGGAAGCACAGATACGCAGTATTTT; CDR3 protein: CASDGGPRGSTDTQYF
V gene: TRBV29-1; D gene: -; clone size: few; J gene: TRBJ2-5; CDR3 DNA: TGCAGCGTTGAGCGTCTACAAGAGACCCAGTACTTC; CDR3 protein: CSVERLQETQYF
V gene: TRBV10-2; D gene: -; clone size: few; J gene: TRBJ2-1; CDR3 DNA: TGCGCCAGCGGGACAAAACACAATGAGCAGTTCTTC; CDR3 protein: CASGTKHNEQFF
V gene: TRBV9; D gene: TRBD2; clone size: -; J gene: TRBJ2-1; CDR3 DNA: TGTGCCAGCAGCGAACTAGCGGGGGGGTTTAATGAGCAGTTCTTC; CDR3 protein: CASSELAGGFNEQFF
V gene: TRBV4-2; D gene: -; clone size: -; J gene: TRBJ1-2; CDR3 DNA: TGTGCCAGCAGCCCTGAAGTAGGGGGCTATGGCTACACCTTC; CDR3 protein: CASSPEVGGYGYTF
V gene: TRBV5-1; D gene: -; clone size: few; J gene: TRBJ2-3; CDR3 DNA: TGCGCCAGCAGCCGCGGACAGATCACAGATACGCAGTATTTT; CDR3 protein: CASSRGQITDTQYF
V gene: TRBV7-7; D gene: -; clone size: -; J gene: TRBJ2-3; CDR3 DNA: TGTGCCAGCAGCCGGTTGGGAGGAAGCACAGATACGCAGTATTTT; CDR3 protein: CASSRLGGSTDTQYF
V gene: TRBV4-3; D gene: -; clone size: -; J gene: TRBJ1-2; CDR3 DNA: TGCGCCAGCAGCCAAGCCGGGGTGGCAGGCTACACCTTC; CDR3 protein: CASSQAGVAGYTF
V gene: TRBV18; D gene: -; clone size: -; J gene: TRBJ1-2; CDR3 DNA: TGTGCCAGCTCGCCGTCGGTCACTAACTATGGCTACACCTTC; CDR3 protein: CASSPSVTNYGYTF
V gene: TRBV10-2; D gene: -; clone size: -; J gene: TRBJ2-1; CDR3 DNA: TGCGCCAGCAAGTCAGTCGCCTACAATGAGCAGTTCTTC; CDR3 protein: CASKSVAYNEQFF
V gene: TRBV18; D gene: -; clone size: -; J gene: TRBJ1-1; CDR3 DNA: TGTGCTAACTCTGGACAGAAGAACACTGAAGCTTTCTTT; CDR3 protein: CANSGQKNTEAFF
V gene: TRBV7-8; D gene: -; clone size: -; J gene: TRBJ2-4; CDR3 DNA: TGTGCCAGCAGCTTAGGTCCGGGGGCCAAAAACATTCAGTACTTC; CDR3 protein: CASSLGPGAKNIQYF
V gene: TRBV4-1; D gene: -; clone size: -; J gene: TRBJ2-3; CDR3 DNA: TGCGCCAGCAGCCAAGGACAGCGCCTTAGCACAGATACGCAGTATTTT; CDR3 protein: CASSQGQRLSTDTQYF